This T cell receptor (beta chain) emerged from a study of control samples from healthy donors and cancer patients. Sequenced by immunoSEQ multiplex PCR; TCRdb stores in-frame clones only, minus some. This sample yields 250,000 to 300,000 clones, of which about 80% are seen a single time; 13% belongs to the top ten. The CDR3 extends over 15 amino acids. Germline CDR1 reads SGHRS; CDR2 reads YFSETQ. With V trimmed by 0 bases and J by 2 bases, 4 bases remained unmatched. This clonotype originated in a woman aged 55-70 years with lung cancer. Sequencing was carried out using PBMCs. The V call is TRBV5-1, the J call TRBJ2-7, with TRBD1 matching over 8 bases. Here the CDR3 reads CASSLAGGETYEQYF. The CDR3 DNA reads TGCGCCAGCAGCTTGGCAGGGGGCGAGACCTACGAGCAGTACTTC. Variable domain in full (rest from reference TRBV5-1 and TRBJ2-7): KAGVTQTPRYLIKTRGQQVTLSCSPISGHRSVSWYQQTPGQGLQFLFEYFSETQRNKGNFPGRFSGRQFSNSRSEMNVSTLELGDSALYLCASSLAGGETYEQYFGPGTRLTVT.